This TCR beta chain was sequenced during a study of blood T cell repertoires in COVID-19 (dated by TCRdb to the early 2020s). Describing the broader study: For ImmuneRACE Cohort 3, a participant was defined as recovered based on two consecutive negative NP/OP PCR tests, clearance by a healthcare professional, or resolution of symptoms. Deeply sampled blood TCRbeta repertoires from subjects exposed to, actively infected with, or recovered from COVID-19 were included in the dataset. The sample metadata nearly always contained a de-identified subject ID, COVID-19 status, age in years and sex. Where HLA class I and class II types were available, the types were taken from metadata supplied by the sample provider, not from assay-based typing. The collaborator samples originated in the United States, Italy and Spain and spanned the acute and convalescent phases of COVID-19. A freely available public database, intended as a resource for researchers studying the immune response to SARS-CoV-2, is where the repertoires were released. The samples were drawn from the first 160 participants of the ongoing ImmuneRACE study and from 1,254 subjects provided by 6 global collaborators. The prospective study material was composed of cDNA or gDNA derived from T cells, B-cell-depleted T cells, or PBMCs. The paper as a whole reports these results and caveats: Clinical and demographic metadata were provided uncurated, with the amount varying by source and participant.

The immunoSEQ Assay, a bias-controlled multiplex PCR, was used to amplify TCRbeta CDR3 regions from genomic DNA. As for the original processing: Nucleated cell counts per sample were estimated from amplification of reference gene primers within the assay. Sequence reads were collapsed and filtered to measure the absolute abundance of every unique TCRbeta CDR3 rearrangement. For each sample, productive Simpson clonality was calculated by taking the square root of Simpson's diversity index across productive rearrangements. TCRdb limited this immuneACCESS table to in-frame rearrangements with V and J called. A share of clones is missing; checked studies link under half to unresolved V genes, and the rest is unexplained. Clone size and the V and J calls come from that table; the DNA yielded D and trimming. The sample table records over 200,000 clones; 86% of these occur just once. The top ten hold over 3% of the sample.

In the prospective study, participants were about 18 to 90 years old, resided in about 25 geographic areas of the United States, and were enrolled through a virtual design. Cohort assignment in the prospective study relied on participant-reported clinical history from a screening survey and a study questionnaire. Mobile phlebotomists in the prospective study collected whole blood, serum and a nasopharyngeal or oropharyngeal swab from every participant. Additional blood draws and questionnaires over an approximately two-month period could optionally be provided by prospective study participants. Before DNA extraction, blood samples from the prospective study were shipped at room temperature or frozen. About this clone: Its recognized antigen is unknown. Base qualities are not provided; no much larger clone lies one nucleotide away.

Trimming at the junction amounts to 7 bases on V and 1 base on J, and the germline ends lie 20 bases apart. CDR1 is given as SQVTM and CDR2 as ANQGSEA, both from the germline V gene. The CDR3 goes from the cysteine to the phenylalanine over 15 residues. The only DNA kept is the CDR3, 45 bases in frame from the first base. The receptor's source is a woman between 45 and 65 years old in a cohort exposed to, infected with or recovered from COVID-19 (not recorded which). The sequencing input was PBMCs or T cells enriched from blood (not recorded which). Rearrangement joined TRBV29-1 to TRBJ2-7; no D gene can be assigned with confidence. The DNA reads TGCAGCGGACCGAGGAACCCTCCAAGGTCCTACGAGCAGTACTTC. This codes for CSGPRNPPRSYEQYF.